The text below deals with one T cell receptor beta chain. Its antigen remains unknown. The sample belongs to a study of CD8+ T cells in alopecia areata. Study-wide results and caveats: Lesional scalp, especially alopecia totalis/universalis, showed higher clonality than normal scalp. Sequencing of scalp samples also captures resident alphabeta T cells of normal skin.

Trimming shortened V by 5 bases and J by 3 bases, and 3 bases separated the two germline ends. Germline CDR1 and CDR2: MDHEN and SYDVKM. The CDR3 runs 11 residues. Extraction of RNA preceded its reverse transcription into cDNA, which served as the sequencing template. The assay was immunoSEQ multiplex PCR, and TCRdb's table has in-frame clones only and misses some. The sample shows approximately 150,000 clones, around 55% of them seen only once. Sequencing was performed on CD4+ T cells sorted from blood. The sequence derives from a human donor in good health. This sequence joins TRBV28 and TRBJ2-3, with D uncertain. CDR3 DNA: TGTGCCAGCAGTCAAACAGATACGCAGTATTTT. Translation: CASSQTDTQYF.